The table lists the clone carrying this T cell receptor (beta chain) with a few counts. No antigen is known for it. This specimen belongs to a study of cytomegalovirus exposure and HLA in healthy donors. Study findings and constraints: CMV antigen specificity was confirmed in vitro for a few CMV-associated chains. Solely CMV serostatus was available to characterize immune exposure.

PCR used 60 Vbeta primers and 13 Jbeta primers. Libraries were prepared by immunoSEQ multiplex PCR; TCRdb keeps only in-frame clonotypes and omits some of them. The sample consists of 160,000 or so clones, around 76% of them appearing once. V shed 6 bases and J 3 bases; nucleotides not matched to a gene: 9. The CDR3 consists of 15 residues. Germline CDR1 ENHRY, CDR2 SYGVKD. V usage is TRBV10-3 and J usage is TRBJ2-7, with TRBD1 matching 9 bases. Sequenced: PBMCs. The sequence came from a woman in her forties in good health and CMV-seronegative. The CDR3: CAIRRDRDWVYEQYF. Written as DNA, the CDR3 is TGTGCCATCAGAAGGGACAGGGATTGGGTCTACGAGCAGTACTTC.